This TCR beta chain stems from a study of CD8+ T cells in alopecia areata. Treatment meaning: oral pan-JAK inhibitor, 5-10 mg twice daily. CDR3 length equals 14 residues. Looked up from germline, CDR1 is LNHDA and CDR2 is SQIVND (reference sequence). Unmatched junction bases numbered 5, after V lost 5 bases and J lost 6 bases. Overall study results and limits: Unlike in mice, where it was clearer, TCR sharing across patients was less clear, possibly HLA-related.

This clone appeared a few times. Antigen: not known. Extraction and reverse transcription of RNA yielded cDNA as the sequencing template. Profiling relied on immunoSEQ multiplex PCR, and the TCRdb table lists in-frame clones only, not all of them. This table has a few hundred thousand clones, roughly two fifths appearing once. The sequencing used CD4+ T cells sorted from blood, collected between weeks 30 and 35, from a patient treated with tofacitinib. The source is a human donor with alopecia areata. The chain links TRBV19 to TRBJ1-2; 11 nucleotides line up with TRBD1. The DNA of the CDR3 is TGTGCCAGTAGTGCGGACAGGGGGCGAAATGGCTACACCTTC. It encodes CASSADRGRNGYTF.